The following is a TCR beta chain sequence with its context. The data derive from a study of blood T cell repertoires in COVID-19. In the study overall: Acute-phase and convalescent COVID-19 samples originated in the United States, Italy and Spain. Sample material is recorded as cDNA or gDNA derived from T cells, B-cell-depleted T cells, or PBMCs.

How the authors handled the data: Reference gene primer amplification gave estimated nucleated cell counts. Clones were sequenced by immunoSEQ multiplex PCR, and TCRdb holds only the in-frame ones, with some missing. V and J calls and clone size are those listed in that table; D and trimming were worked out from the DNA. The sample carries 340,000 or so clones, around 83% recorded once. Germline CDR1 LGHNA, CDR2 YSLEER. Trimming took off 4 bases at V and 5 bases at J, with 11 bases between the two ends. This CDR3 region has 13 residues. This clonotype was sampled from a man aged 30-40 years with active or convalescent COVID-19. Source material: peripheral blood. J is TRBJ1-1 and V is TRBV4-3, with D possibly matching TRBD1 (5 bases). This CDR3 is CASSRYRGTEAFF. For the CDR3, the DNA is TGCGCCAGCAGCCGATACCGGGGGACTGAAGCTTTCTTT.